Listed below are T cell receptor beta chains from one sample, sequenced in a study of cytomegalovirus exposure and HLA in healthy donors. The assay was immunoSEQ multiplex PCR, and TCRdb's table has in-frame clones only and misses some. The data contain more than 95,000 clones, approximately 75% of them seen just once; the ten biggest clones take up 12% to 15%. Sequencing input: PBMCs. These TCRs come from a woman aged 70 to 79 in good health and CMV-seropositive. The CDR3 runs from the conserved cysteine through the conserved F or W. A D gene is named only where the DNA matches it firmly. Expanded clones get a size class; other rows say once, few or many, or leave the size out.

V gene	D gene	J gene	clone size	CDR3 DNA	CDR3 protein
TRBV28	TRBD2	TRBJ2-3	few	TGTGCCAGCAGTTTATTCGCTAGCGGGAGCGGAGATACGCAGTATTTT	CASSLFASGSGDTQYF
TRBV10-2	TRBD1	TRBJ2-5	once	TGCGCCAGTAGAACAGGGGGCGGGGAGACCCAGTACTTC	CASRTGGGETQYF
TRBV21-1	-	TRBJ2-7	once	TGTGCCAGCAGCCCTTGTCGCCCTTTGCGCTCCTACGAGCAGTACTTC	CASSPCRPLRSYEQYF
TRBV5-1	-	TRBJ2-1	-	TGCGCCAGCAGCCGATTACCAGGGTATTTCGATGAGCAGTTCTTC	CASSRLPGYFDEQFF
TRBV11-3	-	TRBJ2-2	-	TGTGCCAGCAGCTTACTGGGGGGGAACACCGGGGAGCTGTTTTTT	CASSLLGGNTGELFF
TRBV2	TRBD2	TRBJ2-3	-	TGTGCCAGCAGTGGGGCGGGGGTGAGCACAGATACGCAGTATTTT	CASSGAGVSTDTQYF
TRBV9	TRBD1	TRBJ1-6	once	TGTGCCAGCAGCACCTTTGACAGGGTGGGTGCTTCACCCCTCCACTTT	CASSTFDRVGASPLHF
TRBV2	TRBD1	TRBJ1-2	-	TGTGCCAGCAATACACCGGGACAGGGGAATCCTAGCTATGGCTACACCTTC	CASNTPGQGNPSYGYTF
TRBV28	-	TRBJ1-2	-	TGTGCCAGCAGTGACCGAACCCGGGACAAGTGGTACTCTGGCTACACCTTC	CASSDRTRDKWYSGYTF
TRBV5-4	TRBD1	TRBJ1-1	-	TGTGCCAGCAGAGAGGACAGGGGAGCTGAAGCTTTCTTT	CASREDRGAEAFF
TRBV7-8	-	TRBJ2-7	-	TGTGCCAGCAGCTCCCCCTCCGAGCAGTACTTC	CASSSPSEQYF
TRBV7-2	-	TRBJ2-7	-	TGTGCCAGCAGCTTCAGTTTATCGGGGACACGGCGGGAGCAGTACTTC	CASSFSLSGTRREQYF
TRBV6-5	TRBD1	TRBJ2-2	-	TGTGCCAGCACCGGGACAGGGACTGGGGTGGGGGAGCTGTTTTTT	CASTGTGTGVGELFF
TRBV19	TRBD2	TRBJ2-1	-	TGTGCCAGTAGCGCCTCGACTAGCGGGGTATACAATGAGCAGTTCTTC	CASSASTSGVYNEQFF
TRBV2	TRBD1	TRBJ1-5	-	TGTGCCAGCAGTGAAGGGGACAGGGGTTCTCAGCCCCAGCATTTT	CASSEGDRGSQPQHF
TRBV7-2	-	TRBJ2-1	-	TGTGCCAGCAGCTTAAGCGACCGCTCCTACAATGAGCAGTTCTTC	CASSLSDRSYNEQFF
TRBV5-6	TRBD2	TRBJ2-1	-	TGTGCCAGCAGAAGAGCGGGGGGCAACAATGAGCAGTTCTTC	CASRRAGGNNEQFF
TRBV6-4	-	TRBJ1-2	-	TGTGCCAGCAGTAAGACGGACAGTACTAACTATGGCTACACCTTC	CASSKTDSTNYGYTF
TRBV12-5	-	TRBJ1-5	-	TGTGCTAGTGGTTTGTTAGGCACAGATGCCAATCAGCCCCAGCATTTT	CASGLLGTDANQPQHF
TRBV19	-	TRBJ2-7	-	TGTGCCAGTAGTCTCCGGTTCAGGGCGTCCTACGAGCAGTACTTC	CASSLRFRASYEQYF
TRBV28	TRBD2	TRBJ2-4	-	TGTGCCAGCATTCCGAGCCTAGCGGGATTAGGCAAAAACATTCAGTACTTC	CASIPSLAGLGKNIQYF
TRBV5-1	TRBD1	TRBJ2-4	once	TGCGCCAGCAGCTTTGGGACAGGGGAAAACATTCAGCACTTC	CASSFGTGENIQHF
TRBV9	TRBD1	TRBJ1-6	-	TGTGCCAGCAGCGCCCGGACAGGGTATAATTCACCCCTCCACTTT	CASSARTGYNSPLHF
TRBV7-9	-	TRBJ1-2	-	TGTGCCAGCAGCTTAGGCGGCAGGGGCACCCTTAACTATGGCTACACCTTC	CASSLGGRGTLNYGYTF
TRBV18	TRBD1	TRBJ2-5	few	TGTGCCAGCTCACCACTTACAGGGGTAGGGGAGACCCAGTACTTC	CASSPLTGVGETQYF
TRBV19	-	TRBJ2-7	few	TGTGCCAGTACGGACAGCTACGAGCAGTACTTC	CASTDSYEQYF
TRBV5-6	TRBD2	TRBJ2-2	-	TGTGCCAGCAGCTTGGCCCCGGGAGGGAACACCGGGGAGCTGTTTTTT	CASSLAPGGNTGELFF
TRBV11-3	-	TRBJ1-1	-	TGTGCCAGCAGCTTAGGGCAGGGCGGGAACACTGAAGCTTTCTTT	CASSLGQGGNTEAFF
TRBV18	-	TRBJ2-3	-	TGTGCCAGCTCACCACCGCAAGACAGCTACGGTGCTACGCAGTATTTT	CASSPPQDSYGATQYF
TRBV28	-	TRBJ2-3	few	TGTGCCAGCAGTTTTTCTGGGGCAGGCGGCACAGATACGCAGTATTTT	CASSFSGAGGTDTQYF
TRBV2	-	TRBJ2-1	-	TGTGCCAGCAGTGGGGGGCTCGGCAATGAGCAGTTCTTC	CASSGGLGNEQFF
TRBV28	TRBD1	TRBJ2-1	-	TGTGCCAGCAGTATACGGACAGGGGACAATGAGCAGTTCTTC	CASSIRTGDNEQFF
TRBV13	TRBD1	TRBJ2-1	few	TGTGCCAGCAGCCAACGTAACGGGACAGGGAACAATGAGCAGTTCTTC	CASSQRNGTGNNEQFF
TRBV5-1	TRBD1	TRBJ2-1	few	TGCGCCAGCAGCTACGACAGGGGGCGCGGTAATGAGCAGTTCTTC	CASSYDRGRGNEQFF
TRBV18	TRBD1	TRBJ2-5	-	TGTGCCAGCTCACGAGGGACAGGGGGAGAGACCCAGTACTTC	CASSRGTGGETQYF
TRBV10-1	TRBD2	TRBJ2-3	-	TGCGCCAGCAGTCCTCTAGCGGGGGGTTCAGATACGCAGTATTTT	CASSPLAGGSDTQYF
TRBV9	-	TRBJ2-3	-	TGTGCCAGCAGCCCCCGACCCAGCGCCGATACGCAGTATTTT	CASSPRPSADTQYF
TRBV5-1	-	TRBJ1-4	-	TGCGCCAGCAGAATGGGACTCCAGGTGGCTAATGAAAAACTGTTTTTT	CASRMGLQVANEKLFF
TRBV11-3	-	TRBJ2-7	-	TGTGCCAGCAGCTTAGCCGCGGGGTTCTCCTACGAGCAGTACTTC	CASSLAAGFSYEQYF
TRBV19	-	TRBJ2-5	-	TGCGCCAGTAGTCCCCTATCGGGGTCTCAAGAGACCCAGTACTTC	CASSPLSGSQETQYF
TRBV4-1	-	TRBJ1-5	-	TGCGCCAAACCAGGGTCTCAGCCCCAGCATTTT	CAKPGSQPQHF
TRBV6-1	TRBD2	TRBJ2-5	-	TGTGCCAGCAGTCCGGGACTACTCTGTGACTTC	CASSPGLLCDF
TRBV6-1	-	TRBJ1-5	few	TGTGCCAGCAGTGCGGTTCCTCCAGGGATTAGCAATCAGCCCCAGCATTTT	CASSAVPPGISNQPQHF
TRBV5-4	TRBD2	TRBJ2-7	-	TGTGCCAGCAGCTTGGGACTAGCGGGTGCTGGGTACGAGCAGTACTTC	CASSLGLAGAGYEQYF
TRBV6-4	-	TRBJ2-2	-	TGTGCCAGCAGTGTTGTGGGGCAGAACACCGGGGAGCTGTTTTTT	CASSVVGQNTGELFF
TRBV7-3	-	TRBJ1-2	-	TGTGCCAGCAGCTTAATGGGGGGAACGGATGGCTACACCTTC	CASSLMGGTDGYTF
TRBV11-1	TRBD1	TRBJ2-3	-	TGTGCCAGCAGCTTATTAGGACAGGGAACAGATACGCAGTATTTT	CASSLLGQGTDTQYF
TRBV2	TRBD1	TRBJ2-7	few	TGTGCCAGCAGCCGCACTGGGACAGGTCACTACGAGCAGTACTTC	CASSRTGTGHYEQYF
TRBV19	-	TRBJ1-1	once	TGTGCCAGTAGCCTTACAGCTATGAACACTGAAGCTTTCTTT	CASSLTAMNTEAFF
TRBV9	TRBD2	TRBJ2-7	-	TGTGCCAGCAGCGTAGGAAGCGGGAGTGACTACGAGCAGTACTTC	CASSVGSGSDYEQYF
TRBV6-5	-	TRBJ2-1	-	TGTGCCAGCAGTTACAGAGGGGGTCCTTACAATGAGCAGTTCTTC	CASSYRGGPYNEQFF
TRBV5-1	TRBD1	TRBJ2-3	-	TGCGCCAGCAGCTGGGGGGACAGGGCCAGCACAGATACGCAGTATTTT	CASSWGDRASTDTQYF
TRBV5-4	-	TRBJ2-2	-	TGTGCCAGCAGCTTGGAACCGGGTCCGATTAACACCGGGGAGCTGTTTTTT	CASSLEPGPINTGELFF
TRBV28	-	TRBJ1-2	few	TGTGCCAGCAGTTTACAGCGACTCCTTAACTATGGCTACACCTTC	CASSLQRLLNYGYTF
TRBV29-1	TRBD1	TRBJ1-1	once	TGCAGCGTTGTACGACAGGGGATTAACACTGAAGCTTTCTTT	CSVVRQGINTEAFF
TRBV9	-	TRBJ1-2	few	TGTGCCAGCAGCGTAGAGGGAGTCGGGGGCTACACCTTC	CASSVEGVGGYTF
TRBV7-2	TRBD2	TRBJ2-3	once	TGTGCCAGCAGCTTAAGAGCGGGGGGGCAAGATACGCAGTATTTT	CASSLRAGGQDTQYF
TRBV7-8	TRBD1	TRBJ1-1	-	TGTGCCAGCGCGGGGGCAGGGGGCTTGAACACTGAAGCTTTCTTT	CASAGAGGLNTEAFF